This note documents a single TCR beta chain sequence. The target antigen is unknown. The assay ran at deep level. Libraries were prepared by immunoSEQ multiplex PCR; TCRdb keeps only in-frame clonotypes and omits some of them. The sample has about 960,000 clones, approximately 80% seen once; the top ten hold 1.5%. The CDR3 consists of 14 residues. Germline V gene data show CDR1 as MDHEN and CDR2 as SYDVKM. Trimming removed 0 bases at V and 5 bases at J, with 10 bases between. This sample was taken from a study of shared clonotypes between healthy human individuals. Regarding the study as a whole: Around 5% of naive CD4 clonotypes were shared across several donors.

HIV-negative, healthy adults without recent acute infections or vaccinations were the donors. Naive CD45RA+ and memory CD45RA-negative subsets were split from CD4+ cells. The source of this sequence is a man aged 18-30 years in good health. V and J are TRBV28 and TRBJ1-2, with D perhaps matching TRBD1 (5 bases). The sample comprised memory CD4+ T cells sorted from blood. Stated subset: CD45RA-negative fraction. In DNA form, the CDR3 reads TGTGCCAGCAGTTTATGGGTCGAGGGGTATGGCTACACCTTC. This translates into CASSLWVEGYGYTF.